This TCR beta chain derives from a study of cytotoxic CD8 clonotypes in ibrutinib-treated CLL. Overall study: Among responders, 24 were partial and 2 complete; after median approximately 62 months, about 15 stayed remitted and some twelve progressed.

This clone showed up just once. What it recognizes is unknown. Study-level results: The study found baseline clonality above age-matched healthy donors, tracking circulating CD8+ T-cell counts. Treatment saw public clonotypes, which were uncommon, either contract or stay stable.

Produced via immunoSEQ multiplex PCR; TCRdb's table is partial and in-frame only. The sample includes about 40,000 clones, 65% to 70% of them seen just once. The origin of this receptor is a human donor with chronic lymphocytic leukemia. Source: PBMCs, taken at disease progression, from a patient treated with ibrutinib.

The CDR3 loop reads CASSLPGDLHEQYF. In DNA form, the CDR3 reads TGTGCCAGCAGTTTGCCGGGGGACCTCCACGAGCAGTACTTC. The J gene is TRBJ2-7, the V gene TRBV28, with D possibly TRBD2 on 6 matching bases. V lost 3 bases and J 5 bases, leaving 14 bases between the germline ends. The CDR3 length is 14 residues. CDR1 and CDR2 (germline): MDHEN, SYDVKM.